This T cell receptor beta chain was captured in a study of T cell responses to AZD1222 COVID-19 vaccine. The wider study: Second doses at about 4 or about 12 weeks were pooled.

The table came from immunoSEQ multiplex PCR; TCRdb's copy has only in-frame clones and leaves some out. Altogether 200,000 or so clones are present, 85% to 95% being singletons, with the ten largest covering 7% to 9.5%. Study-level findings and limits: The donor group comprised mostly white British people and more females; the analysis possibly underestimated clonal diversity. Sampling captured repertoires only after the peak T cell response. Spike-specific TCR repertoires showed rising breadth and depth after two AZD1222 doses.

As concerns this clone: Its antigen is as yet unknown.

Trimming left V 6 bases short and J 5 bases short, with 17 bases between. CDR3 length: 15 amino acids. Germline values: CDR1 MNHEY, CDR2 SVGAGI. The rearrangement links TRBV6-5 to TRBJ1-5; D gene ambiguous. This specimen was peripheral blood, taken on day 0 of AZD1222 vaccination. The sequence derives from an adult in good health. The CDR3 reads CASRRVSLGDQPQHF. The DNA of the CDR3 is TGTGCCAGCAGGAGGGTATCGTTGGGAGATCAGCCCCAGCATTTT.